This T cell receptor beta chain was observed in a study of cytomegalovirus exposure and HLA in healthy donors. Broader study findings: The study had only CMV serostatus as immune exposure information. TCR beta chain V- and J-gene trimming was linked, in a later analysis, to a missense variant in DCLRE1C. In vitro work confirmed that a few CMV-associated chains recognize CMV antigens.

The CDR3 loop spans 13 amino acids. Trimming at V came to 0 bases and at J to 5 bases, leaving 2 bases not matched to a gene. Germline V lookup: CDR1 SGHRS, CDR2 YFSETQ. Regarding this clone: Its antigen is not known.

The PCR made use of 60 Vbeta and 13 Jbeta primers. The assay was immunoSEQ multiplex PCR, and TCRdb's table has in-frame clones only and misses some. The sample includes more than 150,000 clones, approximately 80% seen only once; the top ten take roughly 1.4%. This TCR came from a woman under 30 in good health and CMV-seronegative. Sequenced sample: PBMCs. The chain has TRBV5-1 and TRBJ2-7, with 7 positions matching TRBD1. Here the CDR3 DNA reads TGCGCCAGCAGCTTGGAGGGACAGAACGAGCAGTACTTC. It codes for CASSLEGQNEQYF.